Listed below are T cell receptor beta chains from one sample, sequenced in a study of long-term antiretroviral therapy in people with HIV. Here immunoSEQ multiplex PCR was the method, and the copy in TCRdb shows in-frame clones only, minus some. The data contain about 28,000 clones, 75% to 90% of them singletons. The material was unsorted PBMCs, obtained 0.8 years before starting antiretroviral therapy. These receptors were obtained from a man between 18 and 29 years old with HIV. Both conserved end residues are part of each CDR3. The D gene is left open where the match is weak. Only part of the rows carry a size: once, few, many, or a class if the clone is expanded.

TRBV4-3,TRBJ2-1,.,.,TGCGCCAGCAGCCAAGATCCTCTGACTACATACAATGAGCAGTTCTTC,CASSQDPLTTYNEQFF
TRBV28,TRBJ2-2,.,TRBD1,TGTGCCAGCAGTTTCCCAACAGGGGGCCTGGGCGGGGAGCTGTTTTTT,CASSFPTGGLGGELFF
TRBV5-1,TRBJ1-1,.,TRBD1,TGCGCCAGCAGCTTTAGGACAGGGCAGGGGGGCACTGAAGCTTTCTTT,CASSFRTGQGGTEAFF
TRBV11-1,TRBJ2-5,.,TRBD1,TGTGCCAGCAGCCCCGGGACAGGGGGGGTAGAGACCCAGTACTTC,CASSPGTGGVETQYF
TRBV7-9,TRBJ2-3,.,TRBD2,TGTGCCAGCAGCTTAAAGTCTAGCGGGGATACGCAGTATTTT,CASSLKSSGDTQYF
TRBV4-3,TRBJ2-2,.,.,TGCGCCAGCAGCCAGGGTCGCGTAGGCGGGGAGCTGTTTTTT,CASSQGRVGGELFF
TRBV10-2,TRBJ2-2,.,TRBD1,TGCGCCAGCAGAGGACAGGGAGCGTTTGCGGCCGGGGAGCTGTTTTTT,CASRGQGAFAAGELFF
TRBV6-5,TRBJ2-7,.,TRBD1,TGTGCCAGTTCCCCGGGACAGTCCTACGAGCAGTACTTC,CASSPGQSYEQYF
TRBV7-9,TRBJ1-1,.,.,TGTGCCAGCAGCTTAAGCGGCAGGATGAACACTGAAGCTTTCTTT,CASSLSGRMNTEAFF
TRBV7-7,TRBJ2-7,few,TRBD2,TGTGCTAGCAGCATTACTAGCGGGAGTGAACAGTACTTC,CASSITSGSEQYF